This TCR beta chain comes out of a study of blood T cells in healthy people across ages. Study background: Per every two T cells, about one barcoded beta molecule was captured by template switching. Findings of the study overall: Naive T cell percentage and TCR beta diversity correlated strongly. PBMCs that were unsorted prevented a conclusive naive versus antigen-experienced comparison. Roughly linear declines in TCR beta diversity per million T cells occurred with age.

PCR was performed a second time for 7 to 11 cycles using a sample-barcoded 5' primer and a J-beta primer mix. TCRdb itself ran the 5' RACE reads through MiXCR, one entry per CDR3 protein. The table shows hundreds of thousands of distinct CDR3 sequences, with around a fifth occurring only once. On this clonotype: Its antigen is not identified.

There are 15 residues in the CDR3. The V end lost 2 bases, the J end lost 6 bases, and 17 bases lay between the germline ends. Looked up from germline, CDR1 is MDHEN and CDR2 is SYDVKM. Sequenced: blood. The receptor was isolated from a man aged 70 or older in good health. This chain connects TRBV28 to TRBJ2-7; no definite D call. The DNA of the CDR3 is TGTGCCAGCAGTTTAAATTCCGGGTGGGCAAGCGAGCAGTACTTC. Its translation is CASSLNSGWASEQYF.